The 26 T cell receptor beta chains below all came from one sample that was sequenced in a study of T cell responses to AZD1222 COVID-19 vaccine. Profiling relied on immunoSEQ multiplex PCR, and the TCRdb table lists in-frame clones only, not all of them. The repertoire consists of roughly 120,000 clones, with around nine tenths occurring once and the leading ten covering less than 8.5%. Sequenced material: peripheral blood, taken 28 days after the second AZD1222 dose. Receptors originate from an adult who received the AZD1222 COVID-19 vaccine.

The chain joins TRBV28 to TRBJ2-3, with 9 bases fitting TRBD2. CDR3 size: 17 residues. Germline V lookup: CDR1 MDHEN, CDR2 SYDVKM. The junction had 15 bases not matched to a gene; V was cut back by 7 bases and J by 4 bases. CDR3 sequence: CASTSDRLAGVADTQYF. The CDR3 coding sequence is TGTGCCAGCACCTCGGACCGCTTAGCGGGAGTAGCAGATACGCAGTATTTT.

J is TRBJ2-1 and V is TRBV24-1, with TRBD2 matching over 10 bases. Germline V gene data show CDR1 as KGHDR and CDR2 as SFDVKD. Losses at the gene ends were 2 bases for V and 8 bases for J; bases not matched to a gene: 5. CDR3 size: 15 residues. The CDR3 here is CATSDWSSGSHEQFF. Here the CDR3 DNA reads TGTGCCACCAGTGATTGGTCTAGCGGGAGCCATGAGCAGTTCTTC.

This chain links TRBV6-6 with TRBJ1-2; 9 bases match TRBD1. V shed 6 bases, J shed 7 bases, and the junction held 6 bases outside the gene matches. The germline V gene has CDR1 MNHNY and CDR2 SVGAGI (reference sequence). This CDR3 comprises 13 residues. CDR3 coding DNA: TGTGCCAGCAGGTTACGGGACAGGGCTGGCTACACCTTC. This gives the protein CASRLRDRAGYTF.

The rearrangement joins TRBV29-1 to TRBJ1-4; a possible D gene is TRBD1 (5 bases). Germline assignment: CDR1 SQVTM and CDR2 ANQGSEA. The CDR3 loop spans 13 amino acids. Between the trimmed V and J ends, which lost 4 bases and 7 bases, there was a span of 13 bases. The CDR3 sequence: CSVGWGRSEKLFF. The CDR3 region has the DNA TGCAGCGTTGGGTGGGGGAGAAGTGAAAAACTGTTTTTT.

The gene calls are TRBV9 and TRBJ2-6; 9 positions match TRBD1. Trimming removed 6 bases from V and 0 bases from J; junction bases left unmatched: 10. The CDR3 has 18 amino acids. The V gene's germline CDR1 is SGDLS and CDR2 YYNGEE. The CDR3 reads CASTPDPGQGSGANVLTF. The CDR3 nucleotides read TGTGCCAGCACCCCCGACCCGGGACAGGGCTCTGGGGCCAACGTCCTGACTTTC.

The chain employs TRBV6-6 and TRBJ1-2; D ambiguous. Trimming took 5 bases from V and 3 from J, leaving 10 bases between them. CDR1 MNHNY and CDR2 SVGAGI come from the germline V gene (reference sequence). CDR3 length equals 13 residues. CDR3 residues: CASSAPPDYGYTF. The CDR3 DNA follows: TGTGCCAGCAGTGCCCCTCCGGACTATGGCTACACCTTC.

This rearrangement joins TRBV4-2 to TRBJ2-3; tentatively, D is TRBD1 (6 bases). The ends were cut back, 1 base at V and 2 bases at J, with 10 bases in the middle. The germline CDR1 and CDR2 sequences are LGHNA and YNFKEQ. This CDR3 spans 15 amino acids. The CDR3: CASSQVGANTDTQYF. In DNA form, the CDR3 reads TGTGCCAGCAGCCAAGTGGGGGCGAACACAGATACGCAGTATTTT.

The CDR3 sequence is CASSPGRAQYF. The CDR3 nucleotides are TGTGCCAGCAGCCCCGGCAGGGCCCAGTACTTC. The rearrangement uses TRBV28 and TRBJ2-5; weak D call: TRBD1 (5 bases). The CDR3 totals 11 residues. The germline V and J ends were trimmed by 6 bases and 9 bases, with 11 bases remaining between them. Germline V gives CDR1 MDHEN, CDR2 SYDVKM.

This chain connects TRBV28 to TRBJ1-1, with unresolved D. CDR1 and CDR2 (germline): MDHEN, SYDVKM. The CDR3 sequence is 14 residues long. The V and J ends lost 2 bases and 0 bases respectively, with 7 bases between them. The CDR3 spells CASSLGLMNTEAFF. CDR3 nucleotide sequence: TGTGCCAGCAGTTTAGGGCTAATGAACACTGAAGCTTTCTTT.

The V gene is TRBV6-4, the J gene TRBJ2-3; TRBD1 matches at 7 bases. After removal of 11 bases from V and 5 bases from J, the junction contained 4 bases not matched to a gene. Germline CDR1 and CDR2: MRHNA and SNTAGT. The CDR3 has 11 residues. CDR3 loop: CARQGQDTQYF. In nucleotides, the CDR3 is TGTGCCCGACAGGGTCAAGATACGCAGTATTTT.

This rearrangement joins TRBV5-6 to TRBJ2-1, with D possibly TRBD2 on 7 matching bases. V was shortened by 5 bases and J by 0 bases, with 21 bases between the two germline ends. This CDR3 comprises 18 residues. CDR1 is SGHDT, CDR2 YYEEEE, per germline. The DNA of the CDR3 is TGTGCCAGCAGTCAGTCAGCGGGACACACGGCCTCCTACAATGAGCAGTTCTTC. Protein product: CASSQSAGHTASYNEQFF.

This chain uses TRBV5-4 with TRBJ2-5; 7 nucleotides agree with TRBD1. CDR1 and CDR2 from the germline V gene are SGHNT and YYREEE (reference sequence). Trimming cost V 4 bases and J 5 bases; bases outside gene matches: 11. The CDR3 has 15 amino acids. The DNA for the CDR3 is TGTGCCAGCAGCCAATCGACAGGGACCCAGGAGACCCAGTACTTC. Residues: CASSQSTGTQETQYF.

This rearrangement joins TRBV7-2 to TRBJ2-5; 7 positions match TRBD1. V lost 5 bases to trimming and J lost 13 bases; unmatched junction nucleotides: 13. CDR1 SGHTA and CDR2 FQGNSA come from the germline V gene. This CDR3 spans 13 amino acids. The CDR3 coding sequence is TGTGCCAGCAGCACCCTAGCAGGGGGAAGGGGGTACTTC. Translated: CASSTLAGGRGYF.

This chain connects TRBV28 to TRBJ1-3; D uncertain. The CDR3 runs 15 residues. The ends were cut back, 6 bases at V and 0 bases at J, with 12 bases in the middle. The germline V gene has CDR1 MDHEN and CDR2 SYDVKM. In nucleotides, the CDR3 is TGTGCCAGCAGAGAGACGGTGAGCTCTGGAAACACCATATATTTT. Amino acid sequence: CASRETVSSGNTIYF. The full variable domain, completed using reference TRBV28 and TRBJ1-3, is DVKVTQSSRYLVKRTGEKVFLECVQDMDHENMFWYRQDPGLGLRLIYFSYDVKMKEKGDIPEGYSVSREKKERFSLILESASTNQTSMYLCASRETVSSGNTIYFGEGSWLTVV.

The chain carries TRBV15 and TRBJ1-1; the D gene is possibly TRBD1 (5 bases). Trimming removed 3 bases at V and 1 base at J, with 12 bases between. The germline gives CDR1 LNHNV, CDR2 YYDKDF (reference sequence). The CDR3 sequence is 15 residues long. The CDR3, as DNA: TGTGCCACCAGCAGGGAGATCACAGGGAACACTGAAGCTTTCTTT. As protein: CATSREITGNTEAFF.

This sequence joins TRBV5-6 and TRBJ2-1; either TRBD1 or TRBD2 may fit D (5 bases each). The germline V gene has CDR1 SGHDT and CDR2 YYEEEE. This CDR3 comprises 14 residues. The V end was cut by 6 bases, the J end by 5 bases, with 15 bases between. The CDR3 sequence is CASTGLGRDNEQFF. The CDR3, as DNA: TGTGCCAGCACGGGGCTGGGCCGAGACAATGAGCAGTTCTTC.

This clone turned up a few times. The chain joins TRBV7-2 to TRBJ1-1, with 7 bases identical to TRBD1. The CDR3 extends over 15 amino acids. Germline trimming cut 5 bases from V and 0 bases from J; bases unmatched to any gene: 6. In germline, CDR1 is SGHTA, CDR2 FQGNSA. This chain's CDR3 is CASSPQTGLNTEAFF. DNA of the CDR3: TGTGCCAGCAGCCCTCAGACAGGGTTGAACACTGAAGCTTTCTTT.

J is TRBJ1-1 and V is TRBV24-1; no clear D. The V gene lost 6 bases and the J gene lost 0 bases, with 7 bases spanning the gap. The CDR3 has 13 amino acids. Germline V gene data show CDR1 as KGHDR and CDR2 as SFDVKD. CDR3 loop: CATSSSVNTEAFF. Here the CDR3 DNA reads TGTGCCACCAGTTCCTCAGTGAACACTGAAGCTTTCTTT.

This clone was detected a few times. V is TRBV15 and J is TRBJ1-1, with 7 nucleotides matching TRBD1. The CDR3 extends over 13 amino acids. CDR1 is LNHNV and CDR2 is YYDKDF in the germline V gene (reference sequence). V gave up 6 bases and J gave up 4 bases; unmatched junction bases: 5. CDR3 bases: TGTGCCACCAGTTACTACAGGGGCACTGAAGCTTTCTTT. This translates into CATSYYRGTEAFF.

The chain carries TRBV5-4 and TRBJ1-2; TRBD1 matches at 10 bases. Germline trimming cut 0 bases from V and 5 bases from J; bases unmatched to any gene: 4. CDR1 is SGHNT, CDR2 YYREEE, per germline (reference sequence). The CDR3 totals 15 residues. CDR3 sequence reads: CASSLEDRGTYGYTF. CDR3 DNA sequence: TGTGCCAGCAGCTTGGAGGACAGGGGGACTTATGGCTACACCTTC.

This sequence joins TRBV5-1 and TRBJ2-2, with a tentative D call TRBD2 (5 bases). This CDR3 spans 14 amino acids. The ends were cut back, 3 bases at V and 6 bases at J, with 12 bases in the middle. CDR1 and CDR2 (germline): SGHRS, YFSETQ. The CDR3 loop reads CASSSRAASGELFF. CDR3 coding DNA: TGCGCCAGCAGCTCCCGAGCGGCCTCCGGGGAGCTGTTTTTT.

This clone was picked up a small number of times. V is TRBV18 and J is TRBJ1-1, with 12 bases matching TRBD1. Germline lookup yields CDR1 KGHSH and CDR2 LQKENI. The CDR3 totals 16 residues. The V segment lost 0 bases and the J segment 5 bases; nucleotides outside the gene matches: 4. The CDR3 coding sequence is TGTGCCAGCTCACCACCAGGGGACAGGGGGCTGACTGAAGCTTTCTTT. Translating it yields CASSPPGDRGLTEAFF.

The CDR3: CASSRAVTDTQYF. DNA of the CDR3: TGTGCCAGCAGTCGAGCGGTCACAGATACGCAGTATTTT. This chain links TRBV6-5 with TRBJ2-3, with D maybe TRBD2 (5 bases). The V gene lost 5 bases and the J gene lost 2 bases, with 8 bases spanning the gap. The germline CDR1 and CDR2 sequences are MNHEY and SVGAGI. CDR3 length equals 13 residues.

This clone was detected a few times. V and J are TRBV28 and TRBJ1-2; D is perhaps TRBD1 (6 bases). Germline values: CDR1 MDHEN, CDR2 SYDVKM. Trimming cost V 6 bases and J 2 bases, with 10 bases left between them. This CDR3 region has 13 residues. As DNA, the CDR3 is TGTGCCAGCAGGCCCCAGGGGAACTATGGCTACACCTTC. It is translated as CASRPQGNYGYTF.

This rearrangement joins TRBV7-2 to TRBJ2-7, with D possibly matching TRBD1 (5 bases). This CDR3 has 14 residues. CDR1 is SGHTA, CDR2 FQGNSA, per germline. V was pared by 3 bases and J by 10 bases, with 19 bases between. CDR3 DNA sequence: TGTGCCAGCAGCTTCTTGGCGTTTGACAGCCCCCAGTACTTC. Residues: CASSFLAFDSPQYF.

V and J are TRBV27 and TRBJ2-5; 9 nucleotides agree with TRBD2. Germline V lookup: CDR1 MNHEY, CDR2 SMNVEV (reference sequence). The trim removed 6 bases at V and 5 bases at J, leaving 7 bases unmatched. The CDR3 runs to 14 residues. CDR3: CASRRLAGQETQYF. In DNA form, the CDR3 reads TGTGCCAGCAGACGGCTAGCGGGGCAGGAGACCCAGTACTTC.